This T cell receptor (beta chain) was captured by sequencing in a study of T cell responses to AZD1222 COVID-19 vaccine. The data were produced by immunoSEQ multiplex PCR, yet TCRdb's version contains in-frame clones alone and is incomplete. Seen here are approximately 160,000 clones, 85% to 95% observed once, and the top ten hold approximately 4.8%. Trimming left V 7 bases short and J 0 bases short, with 13 bases between. Per the germline V gene, CDR1 is LNHDA and CDR2 is SQIVND (reference sequence). The CDR3 length is 15 residues. The rearrangement uses TRBV19 and TRBJ1-5; D uncertain. Sequencing was performed on peripheral blood, taken on day 0 of AZD1222 vaccination. The receptor's source is an adult in good health. In nucleotides, the CDR3 is TGTGCCAGTAACCCGGGAGGGTTTAGCAATCAGCCCCAGCATTTT. It is translated as CASNPGGFSNQPQHF.